The source of this T cell receptor (beta chain) is a study of T-cell memory formation after mild COVID-19. A note on this clonotype: Its antigen is undetermined. Relative to the germline gene, one junction end is altered; a read error may explain this.

TCRdb re-analysed the 5' RACE reads in MiXCR, keeping a single row per CDR3 protein. The sample yields 110,000 to 150,000 distinct CDR3 sequences, roughly 24% seen once. Whole-study findings and limits: Some responding clones appeared in pre-infection memory, suggesting cross-reactive memory joined. Second-wave clones peaking on day 37 lacked confirmed SARS-CoV-2 specificity. Day 15 to 85 contracting clones showed balanced CD4/CD8; later expanders leaned CD4+. CD4+ clones that contracted lay mainly in CM and EM; CD8+ ones lay in EMRA.

This CDR3 comprises 14 residues. Sequencing was carried out using PBMCs or a T cell subset sorted from them (not recorded which). The clonotype originates from an adult woman who had mild COVID-19 (a few samples of this study predate the infection). Cell type and time point are not known. V and J are TRBV12-3 or TRBV12-4 and TRBJ1-1; D is ambiguous. The CDR3 here is CASNLNGPGAEAFF. The CDR3 coding sequence is TGTGCCAGCAATTTAAATGGGCCTGGGGCTGAAGCTTTCTTT.